This T cell receptor beta chain derives from a study of blood T cells in healthy people across ages. PCR was performed a second time for about 7 to 12 cycles using a sample-barcoded 5' primer and a J-beta primer mix. TCRdb re-derived calls from the 5' RACE reads in MiXCR, one entry per CDR3 protein. Among hundreds of thousands of distinct CDR3 sequences listed, about 56% were seen once. CDR3 size: 13 residues. The V segment lost 7 bases and the J segment 11 bases; nucleotides outside the gene matches: 14. Germline-derived CDR1 and CDR2 are SQVTM and ANQGSEA. Sequenced: blood. The origin of this receptor is a man aged 40-55 years in good health. This chain connects TRBV29-1 to TRBJ2-5, with TRBD1 matching over 9 bases. CDR3 residues: CSALPGQGVQQYF. The DNA of the CDR3 is TGCAGCGCCCTCCCGGGACAGGGTGTACAGCAGTACTTC.